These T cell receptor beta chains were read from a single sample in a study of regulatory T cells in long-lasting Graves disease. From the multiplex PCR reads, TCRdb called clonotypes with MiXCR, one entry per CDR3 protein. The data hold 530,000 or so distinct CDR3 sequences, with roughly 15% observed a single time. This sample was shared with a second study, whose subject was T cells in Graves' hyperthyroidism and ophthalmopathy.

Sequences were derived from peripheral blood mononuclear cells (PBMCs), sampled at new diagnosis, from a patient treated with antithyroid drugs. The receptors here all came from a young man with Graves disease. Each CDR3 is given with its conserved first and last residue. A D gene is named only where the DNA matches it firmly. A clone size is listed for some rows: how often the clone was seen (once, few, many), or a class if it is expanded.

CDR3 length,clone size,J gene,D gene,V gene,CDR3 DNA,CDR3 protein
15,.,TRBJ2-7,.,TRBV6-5,TGTGCCAGCAGTTACTACGCGGGGAACCCCTACGAGCAGTACTTC,CASSYYAGNPYEQYF
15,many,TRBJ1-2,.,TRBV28,TGTGCCAGCAGTCCCCGGACGGCTGCTAACTATGGCTACACCTTC,CASSPRTAANYGYTF
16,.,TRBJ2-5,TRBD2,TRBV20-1,TGCAGTGCTAGCGGCAGGGGTTGGCGGGAGGGAGAGACCCAGTACTTC,CSASGRGWREGETQYF
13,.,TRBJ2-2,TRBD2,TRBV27,TGTGCCAGCCTGGGACTAGCTGGCGGGGAGCTGTTTTTT,CASLGLAGGELFF
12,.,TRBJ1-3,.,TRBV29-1,TGCAGCGTGGGGGACCGTGGAAACACCATATATTTT,CSVGDRGNTIYF
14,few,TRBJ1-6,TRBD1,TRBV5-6,TGTGCCAGCACCCAGGGACAGGGAAATTCACCCCTCCACTTT,CASTQGQGNSPLHF
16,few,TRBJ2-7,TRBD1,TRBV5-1,TGCGCCAGCAGCTTGGACGGGTGGACAGGGTCAAACGAGCAGTACTTC,CASSLDGWTGSNEQYF
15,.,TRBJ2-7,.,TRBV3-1,TGTGCCAGCAGCCAAGAAGACACAGGTAACTACGAGCAGTACTTC,CASSQEDTGNYEQYF
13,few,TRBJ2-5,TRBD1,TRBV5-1,TGCGCCAGCTCGGACAGGGGTGAAGAGACCCAGTACTTC,CASSDRGEETQYF
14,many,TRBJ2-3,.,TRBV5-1,TGCGCCAGCAGCTTGGCCGGAAGCGCAGATACGCAGTATTTT,CASSLAGSADTQYF
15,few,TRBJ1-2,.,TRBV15,TGTGCCACCAGCGACTTAGACAGCGTGAACTATGGCTACACCTTC,CATSDLDSVNYGYTF
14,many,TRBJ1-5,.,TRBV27,TGTGCCAGCAGCCCCCGGGAGCAGAATCAGCCCCAGCATTTT,CASSPREQNQPQHF
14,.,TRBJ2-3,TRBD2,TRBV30,TGTGCCTGGGCCGGGACTAGCGGGAAATATACGCAGTATTTT,CAWAGTSGKYTQYF
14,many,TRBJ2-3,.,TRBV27,TGTGCCAGCAGGCCCTTAATGGACCCAGATACGCAGTATTTT,CASRPLMDPDTQYF
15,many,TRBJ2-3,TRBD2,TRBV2,TGTGCCAGCAGTCCGACTAGCGGGAGTTGGGATACGCAGTATTTT,CASSPTSGSWDTQYF
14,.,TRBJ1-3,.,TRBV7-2,TGTGCCAGCAGCCAACAGGCCTCTGGAAACACCATATATTTT,CASSQQASGNTIYF
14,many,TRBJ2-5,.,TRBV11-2,TGTGCCAGCAGCCCGAGCCGCGGAGGCGAGACCCAGTACTTC,CASSPSRGGETQYF
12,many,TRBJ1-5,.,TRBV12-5,TGTGCTAGTGCCCTCTTCGTCCAGCCCCAGCATTTT,CASALFVQPQHF